Below, one T cell receptor (beta chain) is given with its context. Its antigen is unidentified. V lost 2 bases to trimming and J lost 2 bases; unmatched junction nucleotides: 8. This CDR3 has 17 amino acids. The germline V gene encodes CDR1 MDHEN and CDR2 SYDVKM. The source of the sample is a study of cytomegalovirus exposure and HLA in healthy donors. Study context: HLA-typed donors contributed 65 million to 95 million unique TCRs, which were held in an early data release. Findings and caveats of the study: Cytomegalovirus status was reportedly diagnosed by the classifier with high specificity and sensitivity.

The PCR contained 60 Vbeta and 13 Jbeta primers. Using immunoSEQ multiplex PCR, the repertoire was profiled, and TCRdb retains in-frame clones only, with some absent. The sample table includes around 70,000 clones. The rearrangement links TRBV28 to TRBJ2-3; TRBD2 matches 9 bases. The receptor was derived from a female donor in good health and CMV-seropositive. Sequenced material: PBMCs. The DNA of the CDR3 is TGTGCCAGCAGTTTACTGGCTAGCGGGACACCCACAGATACGCAGTATTTT. As protein: CASSLLASGTPTDTQYF.